What follows are 3 T cell receptor beta chains derived from one specimen sequenced in a study of cytomegalovirus exposure and HLA in healthy donors. Vbeta (60) and Jbeta (13) primers were used in the PCR. The method was immunoSEQ multiplex PCR; TCRdb's version includes in-frame clones alone and lacks a portion of them. The table includes roughly 200,000 clones, about 78% detected once. Sequenced input: PBMCs. These TCRs come from a man aged 40-50 years in good health and CMV-seronegative.

The rearrangement links TRBV5-4 to TRBJ2-3, with 7 bases aligning to TRBD2. V lost 5 bases, J lost 1 base, and 7 bases stayed unmatched. This CDR3 region has 15 residues. Germline V gives CDR1 SGHNT, CDR2 YYREEE (reference sequence). The CDR3 DNA follows: TGTGCCAGCAGGTCCACTAGCGACCGCACAGATACGCAGTATTTT. It is translated as CASRSTSDRTDTQYF.

CDR3 in DNA: TGTGCCAGCTCACCAGGGACAGTCTCCTACGAGCAGTACTTC. It translates to CASSPGTVSYEQYF. V usage is TRBV18 and J usage is TRBJ2-7; 7 nucleotides align to TRBD1. The trim removed 2 bases at V and 0 bases at J, leaving 1 base unmatched. Per germline, CDR1 KGHSH and CDR2 LQKENI. The CDR3 has 14 amino acids.

J is TRBJ1-1 and V is TRBV7-3, with D possibly TRBD1 on 5 matching bases. Per germline, CDR1 SGHTA and CDR2 FQGTGA. The CDR3 is 14 residues long. V lost 2 bases and J lost 4, with 11 bases in between. CDR3 coding DNA: TGTGCCAGCAGCTTAGGGAATAGGGGCACTGAAGCTTTCTTT. This gives the protein CASSLGNRGTEAFF.